This passage covers 18 T cell receptor beta chains from one sample sequenced in a study of response to subunit inactivated influenza vaccine listed by TCRdb under 2018. Library preparation was by RT-PCR. TCRdb lists the instrument as Illumina HiSeq 2500. The public reads were reanalyzed by TCRdb: fastp trimming at Q25, MiXCR alignment, in-frame beta chains only. Rows matching on CDR3 protein sequence are summarized as one entry with the most common DNA and genes. Recorded for this sample are about 780,000 distinct CDR3 sequences; roughly 18% of them occurred a single time. The ten top clones hold 9.5% to 13% of the sample. The sample here was PBMCs from blood, taken 5 days after vaccination. These receptors all come from a man between 45 and 60 years old who received an inactivated influenza vaccine. Donor details come from another sample of the same person, matched by shared clones.

This clonotype was counted only a few times. This chain joins TRBV9 and TRBJ2-7; 7 nucleotides align to TRBD1. Germline V gives CDR1 SGDLS, CDR2 YYNGEE. V shed 3 bases, J shed 6 bases, and the junction held 9 bases outside the gene matches. The CDR3 extends over 14 amino acids. CDR3 loop: CASSAPGQKSEQYF. CDR3 nucleotides: TGTGCCAGCAGCGCTCCGGGACAGAAATCCGAGCAGTACTTC.

This clonotype appeared a few times. The V and J genes are TRBV7-2 and TRBJ2-7; D may correspond to TRBD1 or TRBD2 (5 bases each). V dropped 8 bases and J dropped 0 bases, with 17 bases sitting between them. Germline CDR1 reads SGHTA; CDR2 reads FQGNSA. CDR3 length: 15 amino acids. The CDR3 is CASRAGTAYSYEQYF. The CDR3 DNA sequence: TGTGCCAGCCGCGCCGGGACGGCCTACTCCTACGAGCAGTACTTC.

This clonotype was recorded many times. Compared with germline, one end of the junction differs, possibly owing to a read error. V usage is TRBV7-7 and J usage is TRBJ2-2; the match to TRBD1 covers 9 bases. The CDR3 covers 15 residues. Germline values: CDR1 SSHAT, CDR2 FNYEAQ (reference sequence). In DNA, the CDR3 is TGTGCTAGCAGAGCGGGACAGGGGAACACCGGGGAGCTGTTTTTT. Its translation: CASRAGQGNTGELFF.

J is TRBJ2-5 and V is TRBV11-2; perhaps TRBD2 as D (6 bases). Between the trimmed V and J ends, which lost 4 bases and 0 bases, there was a span of 12 bases. CDR1 and CDR2 from the germline V gene are SGHAT and FQNNGV. CDR3 length equals 15 residues. CDR3 amino acids: CASSYVRGNQETQYF. The CDR3 bases are TGTGCCAGCAGCTACGTCCGCGGGAACCAAGAGACCCAGTACTTC.

This clonotype was seen more than once but under ten times. V and J are TRBV5-1 and TRBJ1-3; D uncertain. The CDR3 is 15 residues long. The V gene lost 2 bases and the J gene lost 0 bases, with 9 bases spanning the gap. CDR1 SGHRS and CDR2 YFSETQ come from the germline V gene. The CDR3 protein is CASSFGGTSGNTIYF. The CDR3 DNA reads as TGCGCCAGCAGCTTTGGCGGTACCTCTGGAAACACCATATATTTT.

In its sample, this clonotype was seen many times. The chain has TRBV28 and TRBJ1-4; D not certain. V lost 3 bases, J lost 0 bases, and 17 bases lay in between. CDR3 size: 18 residues. Per the germline V gene, CDR1 is MDHEN and CDR2 is SYDVKM. The CDR3 DNA follows: TGTGCCAGCAGTTTTAGCTGGGCACTATCAGCAACTAATGAAAAACTGTTTTTT. Amino acids: CASSFSWALSATNEKLFF.

The V and J genes are TRBV12-3 or TRBV12-4 and TRBJ1-6; D uncertain. V gave up 0 bases and J gave up 0 bases, with 6 bases separating them. CDR3 size: 16 residues. The CDR3 coding sequence is TGTGCCAGCAGTTTAGCGCGCGGCTCCTATAATTCACCCCTCCACTTT. Its protein is CASSLARGSYNSPLHF.

This clonotype occurred a few times. This chain uses TRBV12-3 or TRBV12-4 with TRBJ2-1, with D hard to call. The germline V and J ends were trimmed by 1 base and 6 bases, with 7 bases remaining between them. CDR3 length equals 13 residues. The CDR3 loop is CASSLVYSNEQFF. The CDR3 DNA is TGTGCCAGCAGTTTAGTATACTCCAATGAGCAGTTCTTC.

The V call is TRBV20-1, the J call TRBJ2-5, with 7 bases that match TRBD2. The CDR3 runs to 13 residues. Germline values: CDR1 DFQATT, CDR2 SNEGSKA (reference sequence). V was pared by 2 bases and J by 2 bases, with 2 bases of the junction left unmatched. In DNA, the CDR3 is TGCAGTGCTAGACCGGGGGGACAAGAGACCCAGTACTTC. It specifies CSARPGGQETQYF.

There are a few counts of this clonotype. This chain joins TRBV20-1 and TRBJ2-1; D may correspond to TRBD1 or TRBD2 (7 bases each). Germline CDR1 and CDR2: DFQATT and SNEGSKA (reference sequence). The CDR3 is 16 amino acids. V dropped 0 bases and J dropped 6 bases, with 18 bases sitting between them. For the CDR3, the DNA is TGCAGTGCTAGAGATTCGCAGGGGGGGGCAGGCAATGAGCAGTTCTTC. Protein: CSARDSQGGAGNEQFF.

This chain uses TRBV2 with TRBJ2-7, with D possibly being TRBD1 (5 bases). This CDR3 has 12 residues. The V and J ends lost 7 bases and 6 bases respectively, with 13 bases between them. Germline lookup yields CDR1 SNHLY and CDR2 FYNNEI. CDR3 residues: CASMQGRSEQYF. DNA of the CDR3: TGTGCCAGCATGCAGGGTCGGAGCGAGCAGTACTTC.

V usage is TRBV7-2 and J usage is TRBJ2-7; weak D call: TRBD1 (6 bases). The CDR3 sequence is 17 residues long. Germline V gene sequence: CDR1 SGHTA, CDR2 FQGNSA. V was trimmed by 2 bases and J by 3 bases, leaving 20 bases between them. CDR3 coding DNA: TGTGCCAGCAGCTTAATCGGAGGTGGGGGCTTCCACTACGAGCAGTACTTC. It codes for CASSLIGGGGFHYEQYF.

The rearrangement links TRBV7-2 to TRBJ2-5; D perhaps matches TRBD1 (6 bases). V gave up 2 bases and J gave up 5 bases, with 12 bases separating them. CDR1 is SGHTA, CDR2 FQGNSA, per germline. The CDR3 runs to 14 residues. The CDR3 loop is CASSLSSQGETQYF. The DNA of the CDR3 is TGTGCCAGCAGCTTAAGCAGCCAGGGGGAGACCCAGTACTTC.

A few counts support this clonotype. J is TRBJ2-2 and V is TRBV12-3 or TRBV12-4; tentative D call: TRBD1 (5 bases). CDR3 size: 13 residues. V lost 7 bases and J 5 bases, leaving 11 bases between the germline ends. As DNA, the CDR3 is TGTGCCAGCACCTTGACAGCGACCGGGGAGCTGTTTTTT. The encoded protein is CASTLTATGELFF.

In this sample, this clonotype turned up a few times. The chain joins TRBV5-1 to TRBJ2-3; D not certain. This CDR3 has 15 residues. Germline V gene lookup returns CDR1 SGHRS and CDR2 YFSETQ. Trimming pared 1 base from V and 5 bases from J, leaving 14 bases between. DNA of the CDR3: TGCGCCAGCAGCTTGATCCCCTCCCAAGGAGATACGCAGTATTTT. It yields the protein CASSLIPSQGDTQYF.

A few counts support this clonotype. The junction shows a germline mismatch at one end, possibly a read error. J is TRBJ1-4 and V is TRBV6-6; 9 positions match TRBD1. Per germline, CDR1 MNHNY and CDR2 SVGAGI (reference sequence). The CDR3 is 12 amino acids. For the CDR3, the DNA is TGTGCCAGCAGTTCACTCTCGGGACAGGGTACGTTT. Amino acid sequence: CASSSLSGQGTF.

This clonotype was seen more than once but under ten times. J is TRBJ2-7 and V is TRBV3-1; 12 nucleotides align to TRBD2. The CDR3 has 14 amino acids. Per germline, CDR1 LGHDT and CDR2 YNNKEL (reference sequence). V was clipped by 6 bases and J by 7 bases; unmatched bases: 7. The chain's CDR3 is CASSPSGGAREQYF. The CDR3 nucleotides read TGTGCCAGCAGTCCTAGCGGGGGGGCTCGGGAGCAGTACTTC.

The chain recombines TRBV11-2 with TRBJ2-3; 8 positions agree with TRBD2. This CDR3 contains 16 residues. After removal of 5 bases from V and 3 bases from J, the junction contained 10 bases not matched to a gene. Germline V lookup: CDR1 SGHAT, CDR2 FQNNGV. CDR3 amino acids: CASSIDGGRRTDTQYF. As DNA, the CDR3 is TGTGCCAGCAGCATCGACGGCGGGAGGCGGACAGATACGCAGTATTTT. Variable domain in full (rest from reference TRBV11-2 and TRBJ2-3): EAGVAQSPRYKIIEKRQSVAFWCNPISGHATLYWYQQILGQGPKLLIQFQNNGVVDDSQLPKDRFSAERLKGVDSTLKIQPAKLEDSAVYLCASSIDGGRRTDTQYFGPGTRLTVL.